This T cell receptor beta chain originates from a study of long-term antiretroviral therapy in people with HIV. On the study more broadly: Of all samples, the earliest predate the 2015 immediate-ART recommendation by about a decade.

Concerning this clone itself: Antigen specificity is unknown.

The CDR3 has 13 amino acids. Trimming removed 7 bases from V and 8 bases from J, with 14 bases in between. Germline assignment: CDR1 SNHLY and CDR2 FYNNEI. Study-wide results and caveats: The clones with expansion before ART were dominant in the repertoire at all time points. HIV repertoires showed narrower CDR3 length ranges than controls.

They ran version v3.0 of the immunoSEQ assay at survey level. A target of about 40,000-55,000 T-cell genomes per sample was set for sequencing. Sequencing was performed with immunoSEQ multiplex PCR; in TCRdb, only in-frame clones are kept and a portion is missing. The sample yields 25,000 or so clones, around 82% seen once. The J gene is TRBJ1-4, the V gene TRBV2, with a tentative D call TRBD1 (6 bases). The receptor's source is a man aged 18 to 30 with HIV. The sample consisted of unsorted PBMCs, taken 3 years after starting antiretroviral therapy. DNA for the CDR3: TGTGCCAGCATAATCAGGGGCGCGGAAAAACTGTTTTTT. Translating gives CASIIRGAEKLFF.